This T cell receptor beta chain is from a study of blood T cell repertoires in COVID-19. Whole-study context: Acute and convalescent COVID-19 specimens originated in the United States, Italy and Spain. Sample material is recorded as cDNA or gDNA derived from T cells, B-cell-depleted T cells, or PBMCs.

V shed 7 bases and J 4 bases; nucleotides not matched to a gene: 5. The CDR3 runs to 14 residues. In the original analysis: Nucleated cell number was recorded as an estimate derived from reference gene primer amplification. Clones were read by immunoSEQ multiplex PCR, and TCRdb kept only the in-frame ones, dropping some. V, J and clone size derive from that table, while D and trimming were established from the DNA sequence. The table records 150,000 to 200,000 clones, about 90% of them present only once. One Seattle source followed patients from active infection through their disease course. The material sequenced was peripheral blood. The rearrangement links TRBV23-1 to TRBJ2-2; TRBD2 matches 8 bases. TRBV23-1 falls under the ORF class, with uncertain function. The sequence came from a man aged 30 to 45 with COVID-19, enrolled during active disease. The CDR3 DNA is TGCGCCAGCATTCCCGGGGGGGTCACCGGGGAGCTGTTTTTT. Translation gives CASIPGGVTGELFF.